The 6 T cell receptor beta chains in this list originate from one sample, sequenced in a study of blood T cells in healthy people across ages. Through a sample-barcoded 5' primer and a J-beta primer mix, a second PCR was run for roughly 6 to 12 cycles. Using its own MiXCR run on the 5' RACE reads, TCRdb lists one record per CDR3 protein. The repertoire includes 450,000 to 600,000 distinct CDR3 sequences, 25% to 35% of them detected once, and approximately 4% sits in the top ten. A further study also used this sample, focusing on T cells of mothers and their children.

The sequencing input was blood. Receptors originate from a boy under 10 years old in good health.

The chain is built from TRBV6-5 and TRBJ2-7; D ambiguous. The CDR3 runs to 14 residues. V shed 2 bases and J shed 3 bases, with 11 bases lying between them. The germline CDR1 and CDR2 sequences are MNHEY and SVGAGI. DNA of the CDR3: TGTGCCAGCAGTTACACCGGTAGTGGCTACGAGCAGTACTTC. Its protein is CASSYTGSGYEQYF.

In this sample, this clonotype turned up many times. V is TRBV28 and J is TRBJ2-5, with D hard to call. The CDR3 has 15 amino acids. The germline V gene encodes CDR1 MDHEN and CDR2 SYDVKM. Trimming took off 3 bases at V and 4 bases at J, with 15 bases between the two ends. For the CDR3, the DNA is TGTGCCAGCAGTTTCAGACAACTACCAATAGAGACCCAGTACTTC. Protein product: CASSFRQLPIETQYF.

This clonotype appeared a few times. The V and J genes are TRBV7-8 and TRBJ2-3; D perhaps matches TRBD1 (6 bases). This CDR3 comprises 14 residues. Germline loops: CDR1 SGHVS, CDR2 FQNEAQ. Trimming stripped 2 bases from V and 13 bases from J, with 19 bases between. CDR3 residues: CASSLKWRRGEEYF. The DNA of the CDR3 is TGTGCCAGCAGCTTAAAGTGGCGCAGGGGTGAGGAGTATTTT.

This chain uses TRBV2 with TRBJ2-2; maybe TRBD1 (5 bases). The germline gives CDR1 SNHLY, CDR2 FYNNEI. V lost 6 bases, J lost 1 base, and 12 bases lay in between. This CDR3 region has 15 residues. For the CDR3, the DNA is TGTGCCAGCAGCCCTAACCAGGGGAACACCGGGGAGCTGTTTTTT. This sequence encodes CASSPNQGNTGELFF.

This clonotype was counted a few times. This chain uses TRBV3-1 with TRBJ1-2; weak D call: TRBD1 (5 bases). The germline V gene has CDR1 LGHDT and CDR2 YNNKEL (reference sequence). This CDR3 region has 12 residues. V lost 4 bases and J 8 bases, leaving 11 bases between the germline ends. The CDR3 loop is CASSLQTAGYTF. CDR3 DNA: TGTGCCAGCAGCCTGCAGACAGCCGGCTACACCTTC.

This clonotype was detected a few times. V and J are TRBV20-1 and TRBJ2-1; TRBD2 might be the D (6 bases). There are 15 residues in the CDR3. Germline V gene data show CDR1 as DFQATT and CDR2 as SNEGSKA (reference sequence). The V and J ends lost 4 bases and 0 bases respectively, with 13 bases between them. CDR3 nucleotides: TGCAGTGCTAATAGCGGAGCGAGCTCCTACAATGAGCAGTTCTTC. Translation gives CSANSGASSYNEQFF.